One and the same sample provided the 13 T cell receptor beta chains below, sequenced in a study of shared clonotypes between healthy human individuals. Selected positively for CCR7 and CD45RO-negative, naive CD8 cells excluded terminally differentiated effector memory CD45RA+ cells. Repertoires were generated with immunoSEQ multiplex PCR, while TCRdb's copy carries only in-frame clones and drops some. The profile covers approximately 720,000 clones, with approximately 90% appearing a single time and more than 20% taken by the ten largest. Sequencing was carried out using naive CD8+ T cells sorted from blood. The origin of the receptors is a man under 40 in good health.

The CDR3 protein is CASSIGGLAEQFF. CDR3 sequence (DNA): TGTGCCAGTAGTATAGGTGGACTGGCGGAGCAGTTCTTC. The gene calls are TRBV19 and TRBJ2-1, with D possibly matching TRBD2 (5 bases). Trimming pared 1 base from V and 10 bases from J, leaving 11 bases between. Looked up from germline, CDR1 is LNHDA and CDR2 is SQIVND (reference sequence). This CDR3 comprises 13 residues.

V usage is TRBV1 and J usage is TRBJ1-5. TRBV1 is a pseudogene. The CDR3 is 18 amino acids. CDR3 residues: CTSSHSQVGENSNQPQHF. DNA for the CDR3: TGCACCAGCAGCCATTCCCAGGTGGGGGAAAATAGCAATCAGCCCCAGCATTTT.

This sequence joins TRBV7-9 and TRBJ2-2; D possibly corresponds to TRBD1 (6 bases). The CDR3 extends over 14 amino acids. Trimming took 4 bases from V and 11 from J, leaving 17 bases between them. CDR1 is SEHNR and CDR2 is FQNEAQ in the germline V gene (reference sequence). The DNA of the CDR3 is TGTGCCAGCAGCTCCCGGGACACGAGGCTAGAGCTGTTTTTT. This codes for CASSSRDTRLELFF.

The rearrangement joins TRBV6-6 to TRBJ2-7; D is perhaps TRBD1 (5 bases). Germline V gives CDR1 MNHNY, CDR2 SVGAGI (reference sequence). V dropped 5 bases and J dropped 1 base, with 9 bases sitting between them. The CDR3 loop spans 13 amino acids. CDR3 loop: CASSLDRSYEQYF. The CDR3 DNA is TGTGCCAGCAGTCTAGACAGATCCTACGAGCAGTACTTC.

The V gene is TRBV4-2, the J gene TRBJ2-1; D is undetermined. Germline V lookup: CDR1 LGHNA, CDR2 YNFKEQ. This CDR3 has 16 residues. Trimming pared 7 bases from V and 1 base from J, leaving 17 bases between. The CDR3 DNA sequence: TGTGCCAGCACCCCGAGTGTGGTAGCATCCTACAATGAGCAGTTCTTC. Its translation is CASTPSVVASYNEQFF.

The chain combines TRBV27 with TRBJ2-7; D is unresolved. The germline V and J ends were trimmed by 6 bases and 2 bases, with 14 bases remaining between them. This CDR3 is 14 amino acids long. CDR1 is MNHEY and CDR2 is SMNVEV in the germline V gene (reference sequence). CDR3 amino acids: CASSQTDKTYEQYF. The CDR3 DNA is TGTGCCAGCAGCCAAACAGACAAAACCTACGAGCAGTACTTC.

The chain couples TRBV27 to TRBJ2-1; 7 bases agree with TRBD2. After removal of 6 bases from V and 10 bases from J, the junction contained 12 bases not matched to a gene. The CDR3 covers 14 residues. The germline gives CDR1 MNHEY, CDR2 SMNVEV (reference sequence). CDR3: CASRAGLPMGEQFF. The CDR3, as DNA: TGTGCCAGCAGAGCGGGACTTCCCATGGGGGAGCAGTTCTTC.

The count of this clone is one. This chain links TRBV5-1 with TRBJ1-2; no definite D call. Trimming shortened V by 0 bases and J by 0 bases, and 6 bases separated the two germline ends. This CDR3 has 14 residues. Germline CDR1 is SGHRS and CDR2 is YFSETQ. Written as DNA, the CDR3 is TGCGCCAGCAGCTTGGAGGTAGCTAACTATGGCTACACCTTC. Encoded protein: CASSLEVANYGYTF.

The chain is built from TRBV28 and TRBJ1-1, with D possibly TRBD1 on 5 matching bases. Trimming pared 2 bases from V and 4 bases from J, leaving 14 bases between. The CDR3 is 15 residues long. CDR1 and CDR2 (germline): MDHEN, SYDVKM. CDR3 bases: TGTGCCAGCAGTTTACGCAGGGCCCCGAGCACTGAAGCTTTCTTT. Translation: CASSLRRAPSTEAFF.

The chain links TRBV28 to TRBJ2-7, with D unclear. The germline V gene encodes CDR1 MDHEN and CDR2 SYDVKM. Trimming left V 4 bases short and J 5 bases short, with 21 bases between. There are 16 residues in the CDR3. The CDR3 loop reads CASSSPDLSSWNEQYF. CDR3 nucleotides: TGTGCCAGCAGTTCGCCAGACCTTAGTAGTTGGAACGAGCAGTACTTC.

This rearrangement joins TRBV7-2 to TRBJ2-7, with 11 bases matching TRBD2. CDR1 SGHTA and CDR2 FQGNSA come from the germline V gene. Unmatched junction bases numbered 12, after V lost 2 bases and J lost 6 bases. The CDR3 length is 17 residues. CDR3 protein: CASSLLVGLAGGREQYF. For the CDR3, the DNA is TGTGCCAGCAGCTTACTGGTGGGGTTAGCGGGAGGGCGCGAGCAGTACTTC.

CDR3 protein: CASSTAYTDTQYF. CDR3 nucleotide sequence: TGTGCCAGCAGCACCGCCTACACAGATACGCAGTATTTT. V is TRBV5-6 and J is TRBJ2-3; D not resolved. Trimming cost V 4 bases and J 2 bases, with 8 bases left between them. Germline CDR1 is SGHDT and CDR2 is YYEEEE. The CDR3 has 13 residues.

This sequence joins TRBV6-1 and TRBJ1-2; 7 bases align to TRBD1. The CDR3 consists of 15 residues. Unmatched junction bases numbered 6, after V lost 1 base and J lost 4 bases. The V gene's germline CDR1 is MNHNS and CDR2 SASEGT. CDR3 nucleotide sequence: TGTGCCAGCAGTGAAGTTCCCCGGGACAGCTATGGCTACACCTTC. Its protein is CASSEVPRDSYGYTF.